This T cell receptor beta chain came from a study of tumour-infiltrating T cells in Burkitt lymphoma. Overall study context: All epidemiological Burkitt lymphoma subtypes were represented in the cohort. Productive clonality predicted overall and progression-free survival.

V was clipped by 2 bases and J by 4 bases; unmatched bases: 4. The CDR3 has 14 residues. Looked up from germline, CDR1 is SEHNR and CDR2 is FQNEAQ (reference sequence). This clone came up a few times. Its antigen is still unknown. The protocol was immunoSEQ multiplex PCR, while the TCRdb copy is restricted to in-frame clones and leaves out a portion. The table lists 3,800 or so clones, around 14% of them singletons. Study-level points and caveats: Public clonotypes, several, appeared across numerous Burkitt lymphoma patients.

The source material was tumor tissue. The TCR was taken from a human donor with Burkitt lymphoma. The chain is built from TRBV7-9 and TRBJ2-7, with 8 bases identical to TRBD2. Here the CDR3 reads CASSLWGTSYEQYF. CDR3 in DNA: TGTGCCAGCAGCTTATGGGGGACTAGTTACGAGCAGTACTTC.